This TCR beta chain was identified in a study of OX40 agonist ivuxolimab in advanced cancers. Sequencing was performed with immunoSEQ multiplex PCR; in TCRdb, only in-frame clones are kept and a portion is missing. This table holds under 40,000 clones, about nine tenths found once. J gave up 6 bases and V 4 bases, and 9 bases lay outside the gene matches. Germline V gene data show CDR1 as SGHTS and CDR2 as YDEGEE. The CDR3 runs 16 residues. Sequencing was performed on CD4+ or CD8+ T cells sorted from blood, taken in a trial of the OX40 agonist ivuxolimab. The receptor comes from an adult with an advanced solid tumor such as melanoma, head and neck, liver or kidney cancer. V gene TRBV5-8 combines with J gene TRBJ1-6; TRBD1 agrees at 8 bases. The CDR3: CASSARTGIINSPLHF. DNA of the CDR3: TGTGCCAGCAGCGCACGGACAGGGATAATTAATTCACCCCTCCACTTT.